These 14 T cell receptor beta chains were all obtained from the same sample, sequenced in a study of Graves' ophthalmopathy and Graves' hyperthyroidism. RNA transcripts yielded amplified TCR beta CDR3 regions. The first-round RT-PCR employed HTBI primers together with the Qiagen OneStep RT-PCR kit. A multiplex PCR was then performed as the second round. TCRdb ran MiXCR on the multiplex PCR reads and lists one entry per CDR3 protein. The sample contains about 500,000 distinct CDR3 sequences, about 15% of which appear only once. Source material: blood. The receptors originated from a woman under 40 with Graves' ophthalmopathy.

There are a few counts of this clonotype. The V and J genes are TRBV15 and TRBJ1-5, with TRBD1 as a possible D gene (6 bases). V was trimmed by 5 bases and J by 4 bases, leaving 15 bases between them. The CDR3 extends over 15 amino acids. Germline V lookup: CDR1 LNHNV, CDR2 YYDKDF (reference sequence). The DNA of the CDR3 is TGTGCCACCAGCCTCGGTAAACAGGGAAATCAGCCCCAGCATTTT. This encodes CATSLGKQGNQPQHF.

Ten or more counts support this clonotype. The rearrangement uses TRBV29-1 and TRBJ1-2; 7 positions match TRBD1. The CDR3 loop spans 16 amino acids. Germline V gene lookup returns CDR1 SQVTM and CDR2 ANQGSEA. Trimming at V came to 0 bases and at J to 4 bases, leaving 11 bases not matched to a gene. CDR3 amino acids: CSVEESGTAVGYGYTF. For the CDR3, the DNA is TGCAGCGTTGAAGAATCCGGGACAGCCGTGGGCTATGGCTACACCTTC.

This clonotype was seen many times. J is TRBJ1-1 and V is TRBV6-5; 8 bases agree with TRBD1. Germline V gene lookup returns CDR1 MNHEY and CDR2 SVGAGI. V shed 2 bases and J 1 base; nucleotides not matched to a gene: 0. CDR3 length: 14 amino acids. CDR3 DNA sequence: TGTGCCAGCAGTTACGACAGGGGGAACACTGAAGCTTTCTTT. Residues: CASSYDRGNTEAFF.

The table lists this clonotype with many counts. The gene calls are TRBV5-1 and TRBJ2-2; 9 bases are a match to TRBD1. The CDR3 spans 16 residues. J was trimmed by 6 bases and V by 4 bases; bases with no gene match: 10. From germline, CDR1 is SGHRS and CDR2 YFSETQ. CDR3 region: CASSGRTGVKAGELFF. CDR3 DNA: TGCGCCAGCAGCGGCAGGACAGGGGTTAAGGCCGGGGAGCTGTTTTTT.

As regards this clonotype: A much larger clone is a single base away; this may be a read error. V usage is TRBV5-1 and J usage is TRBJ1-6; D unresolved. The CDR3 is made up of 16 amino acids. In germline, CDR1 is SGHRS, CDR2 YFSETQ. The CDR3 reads CSSSLAAGDYNSPLHF. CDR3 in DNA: TGCTCCAGCAGCTTGGCCGCCGGGGACTATAATTCACCCCTCCACTTT.

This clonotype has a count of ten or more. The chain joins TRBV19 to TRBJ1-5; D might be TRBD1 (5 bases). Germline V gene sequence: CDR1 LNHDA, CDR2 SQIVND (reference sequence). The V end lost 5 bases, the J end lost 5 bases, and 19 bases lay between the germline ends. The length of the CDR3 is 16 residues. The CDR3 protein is CASSFAIVGDYQPQHF. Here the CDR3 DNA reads TGTGCCAGTAGTTTTGCAATTGTGGGGGATTATCAGCCCCAGCATTTT.

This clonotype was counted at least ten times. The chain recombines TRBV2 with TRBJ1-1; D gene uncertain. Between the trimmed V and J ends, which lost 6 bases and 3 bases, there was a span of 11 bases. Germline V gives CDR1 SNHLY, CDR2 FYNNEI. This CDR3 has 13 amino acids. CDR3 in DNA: TGTGCCAGCAGCCGGGCATGGGACACTGAAGCTTTCTTT. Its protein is CASSRAWDTEAFF.

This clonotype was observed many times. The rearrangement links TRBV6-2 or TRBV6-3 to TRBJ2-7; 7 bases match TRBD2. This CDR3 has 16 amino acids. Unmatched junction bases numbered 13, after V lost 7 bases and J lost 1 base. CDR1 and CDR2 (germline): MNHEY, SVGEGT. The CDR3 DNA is TGTGCCAGCACGTCCCCCCTAGCGGACTATTCCTACGAGCAGTACTTC. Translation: CASTSPLADYSYEQYF.

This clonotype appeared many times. CDR3 protein: CASSAGRLDGYTF. The CDR3 bases are TGTGCCAGCAGCGCCGGCCGGCTTGATGGCTACACCTTC. The chain joins TRBV9 to TRBJ1-2; unclear D gene. The CDR3 sequence is 13 residues long. The germline V gene has CDR1 SGDLS and CDR2 YYNGEE. V was shortened by 3 bases and J by 6 bases, with 12 bases between the two germline ends.

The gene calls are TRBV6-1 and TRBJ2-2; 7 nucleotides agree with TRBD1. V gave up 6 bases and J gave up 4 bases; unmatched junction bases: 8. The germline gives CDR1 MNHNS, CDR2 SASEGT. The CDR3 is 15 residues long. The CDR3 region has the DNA TGTGCCAGCAGCCTTGGACAGGCGAGCACCGGGGAGCTGTTTTTT. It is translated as CASSLGQASTGELFF.

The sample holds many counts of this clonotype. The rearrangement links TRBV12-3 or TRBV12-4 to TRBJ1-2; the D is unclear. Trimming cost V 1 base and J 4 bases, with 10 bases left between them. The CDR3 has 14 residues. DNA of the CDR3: TGTGCCAGCAGTTTAGGGCAGCGAGTCTATGGCTACACCTTC. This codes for CASSLGQRVYGYTF.

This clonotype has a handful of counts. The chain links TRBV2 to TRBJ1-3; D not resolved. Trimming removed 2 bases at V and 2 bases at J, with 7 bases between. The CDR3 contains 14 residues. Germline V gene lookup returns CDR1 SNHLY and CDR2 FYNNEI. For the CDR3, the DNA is TGTGCCAGCAGTGAACTAGGGACTGGAAACACCATATATTTT. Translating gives CASSELGTGNTIYF.

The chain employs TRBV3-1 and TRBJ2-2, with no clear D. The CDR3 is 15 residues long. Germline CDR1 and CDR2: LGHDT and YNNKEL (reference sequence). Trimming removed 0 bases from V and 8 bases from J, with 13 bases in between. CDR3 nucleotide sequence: TGTGCCAGCAGCCAAGACCGGACCGGTCGAGGGGAGCTGTTTTTT. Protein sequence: CASSQDRTGRGELFF. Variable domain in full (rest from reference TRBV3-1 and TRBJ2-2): DTAVSQTPKYLVTQMGNDKSIKCEQNLGHDTMYWYKQDSKKFLKIMFSYNNKELIINETVPNRFSPKSPDKAHLNLHINSLELGDSAVYFCASSQDRTGRGELFFGEGSRLTVL.

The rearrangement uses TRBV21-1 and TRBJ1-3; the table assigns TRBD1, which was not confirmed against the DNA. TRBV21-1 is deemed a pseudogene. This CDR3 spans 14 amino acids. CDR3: CASSNQGDGNTIYF. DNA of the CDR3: TGTGCCAGCAGCAACCAGGGGGATGGAAACACCATATATTTT.